These 7 T cell receptor beta chains came from one sample sequenced in a study of T-cell reconstitution after alpha-beta-depleted transplantation in children. Molecular barcoding with unique molecular identifiers was used for the TCRbeta library. TCRdb itself ran the PCR reads through MiXCR, one entry per CDR3 protein. The table lists around 960,000 distinct CDR3 sequences, about 26% of them singletons. Sequenced here: PBMCs, mostly from graft donor cells, sampled 360 days after TCRalphabeta/CD19-depleted stem cell transplant. The source is a boy in the first two years of life who had a stem cell transplant for SCID, so the T cells may come from the graft donor.

This rearrangement joins TRBV5-6 to TRBJ1-2; 7 bases agree with TRBD1. CDR1 is SGHDT, CDR2 YYEEEE, per germline. The CDR3 covers 13 residues. The V and J ends lost 3 bases and 9 bases, in that order; junction bases with no gene match: 8. CDR3 DNA sequence: TGTGCCAGCAGCTCGGACAGGCGCCCTCGCTACACCTTC. Translation gives CASSSDRRPRYTF.

V is TRBV5-1 and J is TRBJ2-7, with a tentative D call TRBD2 (5 bases). The V gene's germline CDR1 is SGHRS and CDR2 YFSETQ. V lost 0 bases and J lost 0, with 13 bases in between. The CDR3 covers 16 residues. As DNA, the CDR3 is TGCGCCAGCAGCTTGGCTGGACTGATTTTCTCCTACGAGCAGTACTTC. Protein product: CASSLAGLIFSYEQYF.

The chain links TRBV5-6 to TRBJ2-7, with a possible D match to TRBD2 (5 bases). V was cut by 4 bases and J by 0 bases, with 14 bases left in between. The CDR3 has 15 amino acids. The germline V gene has CDR1 SGHDT and CDR2 YYEEEE. CDR3 DNA sequence: TGTGCCAGCAGCCCGGTCCCGGGAAGCTCCTACGAGCAGTACTTC. This codes for CASSPVPGSSYEQYF. The full variable domain, in which reference TRBV5-6 and TRBJ2-7 provide the parts outside the CDR3, is DAGVTQSPTHLIKTRGQQVTLRCSPKSGHDTVSWYQQALGQGPQFIFQYYEEEERQRGNFPDRFSGHQFPNYSSELNVNALLLGDSALYLCASSPVPGSSYEQYFGPGTRLTVT.

A few counts support this clonotype. The CDR3 spells CASSRTPAAEAFF. CDR3 in DNA: TGTGCCAGCAGCCGAACTCCGGCGGCTGAAGCTTTCTTT. This chain links TRBV14 with TRBJ1-1; D remains ambiguous. The CDR3 consists of 13 residues. Looked up from germline, CDR1 is SGHDN and CDR2 is FVKESK. V dropped 4 bases and J dropped 6 bases, with 12 bases sitting between them.

The rearrangement links TRBV20-1 to TRBJ1-5; 9 bases agree with TRBD1. J lost 4 bases, V lost 0 bases, and 4 bases had no gene match. This CDR3 contains 15 residues. Germline lookup yields CDR1 DFQATT and CDR2 SNEGSKA (reference sequence). The CDR3 DNA is TGCAGTGCTAGAGATCGGGACAGGGTGAATCAGCCCCAGCATTTT. Translation: CSARDRDRVNQPQHF.

The chain carries TRBV5-1 and TRBJ2-6, with a tentative D call TRBD2 (6 bases). The CDR3 loop spans 17 amino acids. Trimming removed 3 bases from V and 1 base from J, with 14 bases in between. Germline V CDR1 and CDR2: SGHRS, YFSETQ. This CDR3 reads CASSWRVMTSGANVLTF. The CDR3 DNA follows: TGCGCCAGCAGCTGGAGGGTAATGACGTCTGGGGCCAACGTCCTGACTTTC.

Only one count was recorded for this clonotype. This sequence joins TRBV6-5 and TRBJ1-4; TRBD1 matches 7 bases. Unmatched junction bases numbered 12, after V lost 0 bases and J lost 8 bases. This CDR3 spans 17 amino acids. Germline CDR1 MNHEY, CDR2 SVGAGI. This chain's CDR3 is CASSYSIYGTAAEKLFF. The CDR3 region has the DNA TGTGCCAGCAGTTACTCGATATATGGGACAGCAGCGGAAAAACTGTTTTTT.